These 26 T cell receptor beta chains were sequenced from one sample in a study of T-cell reconstitution after alpha-beta-depleted transplantation in children. Unique molecular identifiers were built into the TCRbeta library. A single record per CDR3 protein comes from TCRdb applying MiXCR to the PCR reads. There are approximately 270,000 distinct CDR3 sequences in the sample; over 8% occur only once, and about 9.4% lies in the top ten. The material was PBMCs from the stem cell graft donor, obtained from the stem cell graft. The receptors come from a human donor who donated a stem cell graft to a child with SCID.

The rearrangement uses TRBV19 and TRBJ2-5; 7 positions agree with TRBD1. This CDR3 region has 14 residues. V trimming: 8 bases; J trimming: 5 bases; junction bases outside the gene matches: 11. Per the germline V gene, CDR1 is LNHDA and CDR2 is SQIVND (reference sequence). In DNA, the CDR3 is TGTGCCAGTCGAACACAGGGGAGTGGCGAGACCCAGTACTTC. It encodes CASRTQGSGETQYF.

The chain is built from TRBV12-3 or TRBV12-4 and TRBJ1-2; 9 bases are a match to TRBD1. The CDR3 is 14 amino acids. The J segment lost 8 bases and the V segment lost 7 bases, leaving 11 bases of the junction unmatched. CDR3 amino acids: CASNIGTGLRGYTF. CDR3 DNA: TGTGCCAGCAACATCGGGACAGGGTTACGAGGCTACACCTTC.

The chain recombines TRBV20-1 with TRBJ1-3, with D unclear. This CDR3 region has 13 residues. CDR1 and CDR2 (germline): DFQATT, SNEGSKA (reference sequence). V lost 3 bases and J 3 bases, leaving 9 bases between the germline ends. CDR3 protein: CSARDGSGNTIYF. In DNA form, the CDR3 reads TGCAGTGCTAGGGATGGAAGTGGAAACACCATATATTTT.

The chain links TRBV10-3 to TRBJ2-1; 8 bases agree with TRBD2. CDR1 and CDR2 (germline): ENHRY, SYGVKD. The CDR3 is 15 residues long. Unmatched junction bases numbered 10, after V lost 5 bases and J lost 7 bases. CDR3 region: CAISPKRGPGNEQFF. CDR3 nucleotides: TGTGCCATCAGTCCCAAGCGGGGGCCGGGTAATGAGCAGTTCTTC.

V usage is TRBV2 and J usage is TRBJ1-5, with D perhaps matching TRBD1 (5 bases). This CDR3 spans 13 amino acids. Germline values: CDR1 SNHLY, CDR2 FYNNEI. Trimming removed 10 bases from V and 7 bases from J, with 17 bases in between. The CDR3 is CAIGPGVKQPQHF. For the CDR3, the DNA is TGTGCCATCGGACCGGGGGTGAAACAGCCCCAGCATTTT.

This clonotype was picked up a small number of times. The chain joins TRBV4-2 to TRBJ2-3, with D maybe TRBD2 (6 bases). CDR3 length equals 15 residues. V lost 0 bases and J 4 bases, leaving 11 bases between the germline ends. Germline CDR1 LGHNA, CDR2 YNFKEQ. The CDR3 is CASSQEGGNPDTQYF. CDR3 sequence (DNA): TGTGCCAGCAGCCAAGAAGGAGGGAACCCAGATACGCAGTATTTT.

V and J are TRBV7-9 and TRBJ2-2; 8 positions agree with TRBD1. The V gene end was trimmed by 6 bases and the J gene end by 3 bases; junction bases not matched to a gene: 9. The CDR3 is 16 residues long. Germline CDR1 SEHNR, CDR2 FQNEAQ (reference sequence). CDR3 residues: CASSPPRGLDTGELFF. The DNA of the CDR3 is TGTGCCAGCAGTCCTCCCAGGGGGCTCGACACCGGGGAGCTGTTTTTT.

This clonotype has a count of ten or more. The chain is built from TRBV11-2 and TRBJ2-1; D may match TRBD1 or TRBD2 (5 bases each). The CDR3 sequence is 12 residues long. Germline-derived CDR1 and CDR2 are SGHAT and FQNNGV. Trimming pared 4 bases from V and 12 bases from J, leaving 13 bases between. The CDR3 coding sequence is TGTGCCAGCAGCTCCCATTCGGGGCCGCAGTTCTTC. Translation: CASSSHSGPQFF.

This clonotype is deemed medium-sized. The V gene is TRBV12-3 or TRBV12-4, the J gene TRBJ2-2, with 8 bases identical to TRBD1. The CDR3 extends over 17 amino acids. After removal of 5 bases from V and 4 bases from J, the junction contained 12 bases not matched to a gene. DNA of the CDR3: TGTGCCAGCAGTGATATGAGGGACAGGCCCTTCACCGGGGAGCTGTTTTTT. Translation gives CASSDMRDRPFTGELFF.

This clonotype was seen many times. This sequence joins TRBV5-5 and TRBJ2-2, with D unresolved. V was trimmed by 0 bases and J by 0 bases, leaving 9 bases between them. Germline V gives CDR1 SGHKS, CDR2 YYEKEE (reference sequence). The CDR3 is 16 amino acids. The CDR3 spells CASSLAVLTNTGELFF. The CDR3 DNA reads TGTGCCAGCAGCTTGGCAGTACTCACGAACACCGGGGAGCTGTTTTTT.

The rearrangement joins TRBV7-2 to TRBJ1-4; the D is unclear. The CDR3 has 14 amino acids. The V end lost 6 bases, the J end lost 0 bases, and 8 bases lay between the germline ends. Germline-derived CDR1 and CDR2 are SGHTA and FQGNSA. CDR3 bases: TGTGCCAGCAGTTATACTGCAACTAATGAAAAACTGTTTTTT. Its protein is CASSYTATNEKLFF.

V gene TRBV20-1 combines with J gene TRBJ1-3; D remains ambiguous. The V gene's germline CDR1 is DFQATT and CDR2 SNEGSKA (reference sequence). Trimming removed 7 bases from V and 3 bases from J, with 7 bases in between. The length of the CDR3 is 11 residues. The CDR3 DNA sequence: TGCAGTGGGGGTCGTGGAAACACCATATATTTT. Its protein product is CSGGRGNTIYF.

This clonotype has only a few counts. CDR3 in DNA: TGCAGTGCTAGAGAGGGGGAGACCCAGTACTTC. This sequence encodes CSAREGETQYF. The V call is TRBV20-1, the J call TRBJ2-5; unclear D gene. Germline V gene lookup returns CDR1 DFQATT and CDR2 SNEGSKA (reference sequence). Between the trimmed V and J ends, which lost 0 bases and 5 bases, there was a span of 4 bases. The CDR3 contains 11 residues.

V gene TRBV7-9 combines with J gene TRBJ1-2; 7 bases are a match to TRBD1. This CDR3 region has 15 residues. In germline, CDR1 is SEHNR, CDR2 FQNEAQ (reference sequence). Unmatched junction bases numbered 11, after V lost 6 bases and J lost 4 bases. The CDR3 region is CASSHEGASGYGYTF. DNA for the CDR3: TGTGCCAGCAGTCACGAGGGGGCGTCAGGCTATGGCTACACCTTC.

In its sample, this clonotype was seen a few times. V and J are TRBV5-1 and TRBJ1-1; the D is unclear. V was shortened by 4 bases and J by 6 bases, with 10 bases between the two germline ends. Per the germline V gene, CDR1 is SGHRS and CDR2 is YFSETQ. The CDR3 extends over 12 amino acids. In DNA form, the CDR3 reads TGCGCCAGCAGCCCCGACACCTCTGAAGCTTTCTTT. It codes for CASSPDTSEAFF.

The chain is built from TRBV4-1 and TRBJ2-7; D unresolved. The ends were cut back, 3 bases at V and 4 bases at J, with 10 bases in the middle. The CDR3 contains 13 residues. Germline CDR1 MGHRA, CDR2 YSYEKL. CDR3 loop: CASSQLPGYEQYF. The CDR3, as DNA: TGCGCCAGCAGCCAGCTCCCCGGGTACGAGCAGTACTTC.

This clonotype was recorded many times. The V and J genes are TRBV3-1 and TRBJ2-7; maybe TRBD1 (6 bases). Germline V gene sequence: CDR1 LGHDT, CDR2 YNNKEL (reference sequence). The CDR3 sequence is 14 residues long. Trimming stripped 6 bases from V and 1 base from J, with 13 bases between. CDR3 amino acids: CASRKTTGSYEQYF. DNA of the CDR3: TGTGCCAGCAGAAAAACGACAGGATCCTACGAGCAGTACTTC.

This clonotype was seen a handful of times. This rearrangement joins TRBV7-2 to TRBJ2-1; TRBD2 aligns across 14 bases. The CDR3 runs to 17 residues. Per the germline V gene, CDR1 is SGHTA and CDR2 is FQGNSA. V dropped 0 bases and J dropped 7; count of bases not matched to a gene: 5. The CDR3 reads CASSLAPGLAGENEQFF. The CDR3 nucleotides read TGTGCCAGCAGCTTAGCTCCGGGACTAGCGGGGGAAAATGAGCAGTTCTTC.

CDR3 loop: CASSRTSGLYEQFF. DNA for the CDR3: TGCGCCAGCAGCAGGACTAGCGGGTTGTATGAGCAGTTCTTC. The V call is TRBV5-1, the J call TRBJ2-1, with 11 nucleotides matching TRBD2. CDR1 and CDR2 from the germline V gene are SGHRS and YFSETQ. J gave up 8 bases and V 4 bases, and 5 bases lay outside the gene matches. CDR3 length: 14 residues.

The rearrangement uses TRBV7-9 and TRBJ2-7; maybe TRBD1 (5 bases). Trimming took off 1 base at V and 5 bases at J, with 9 bases between the two ends. This CDR3 is 13 amino acids long. Germline-derived CDR1 and CDR2 are SEHNR and FQNEAQ (reference sequence). In nucleotides, the CDR3 is TGTGCCAGCAGCTTAGTCCAGGGCCACGAGCAGTACTTC. Protein sequence: CASSLVQGHEQYF.

The V gene is TRBV14, the J gene TRBJ2-3, with 8 bases aligning to TRBD1. CDR1 and CDR2 (germline): SGHDN, FVKESK. The CDR3 sequence is 16 residues long. V shed 2 bases and J 1 base; nucleotides not matched to a gene: 5. The CDR3 protein is CASSQPGQGGTDTQYF. The CDR3 coding sequence is TGTGCCAGCAGCCAACCCGGACAGGGTGGCACAGATACGCAGTATTTT.

V gene TRBV5-1 combines with J gene TRBJ2-7; 8 bases line up with TRBD1. The CDR3 totals 17 residues. V shed 1 base and J 0 bases; nucleotides not matched to a gene: 9. Germline V gene sequence: CDR1 SGHRS, CDR2 YFSETQ. The CDR3 loop reads CASSLSSRTGSSYEQYF. The CDR3 DNA follows: TGCGCCAGCAGCTTGTCTTCCAGGACAGGGAGCTCCTACGAGCAGTACTTC.

This clonotype was counted a few times. The gene calls are TRBV2 and TRBJ1-4; a possible D gene is TRBD1 (5 bases). CDR1 is SNHLY, CDR2 FYNNEI, per germline. This CDR3 region has 15 residues. Deletions cut 4 bases from V and 0 bases from J, with 9 bases between. This CDR3 is CASSGDSATNEKLFF. CDR3 coding DNA: TGTGCCAGCAGTGGCGACAGCGCAACTAATGAAAAACTGTTTTTT.

This clonotype was seen only a few times. The rearrangement uses TRBV28 and TRBJ1-2; 12 bases map to TRBD1. V lost 5 bases to trimming and J lost 6 bases; unmatched junction nucleotides: 7. This CDR3 is built from 15 residues. Germline assignment: CDR1 MDHEN and CDR2 SYDVKM. The CDR3 DNA sequence: TGTGCCAGCAGTAGACCGGGACAGGGGGCCAATGGCTACACCTTC. This gives the protein CASSRPGQGANGYTF.

This clonotype was seen only a few times. The genes are TRBV5-1 and TRBJ2-5; 7 bases agree with TRBD1. There are 13 residues in the CDR3. Germline V gene data show CDR1 as SGHRS and CDR2 as YFSETQ. V lost 3 bases, J lost 7 bases, and 6 bases stayed unmatched. The CDR3 is CASSSTGQGTQYF. CDR3 coding DNA: TGCGCCAGCAGCTCGACAGGGCAGGGGACCCAGTACTTC.

V gene TRBV20-1 combines with J gene TRBJ2-1, with 7 bases matching TRBD1. From germline, CDR1 is DFQATT and CDR2 SNEGSKA (reference sequence). CDR3 length equals 16 residues. The trim removed 3 bases at V and 0 bases at J, leaving 8 bases unmatched. As DNA, the CDR3 is TGCAGTGCTAGCGACAGGGATATTAGCTCCTACAATGAGCAGTTCTTC. Amino acids: CSASDRDISSYNEQFF.